This is a list of T cell receptor beta chains from one sample in a study of cytomegalovirus exposure and HLA in healthy donors. Profiling relied on immunoSEQ multiplex PCR, and the TCRdb table lists in-frame clones only, not all of them. Of roughly 200,000 clones listed, around 75% are singletons. The source material was PBMCs. The receptor set was obtained from a male donor in good health and CMV-seronegative. Each CDR3 is given with its conserved first and last residue. The D gene is left open where the match is weak. Clone size is given for some rows only: seen once, a few or many times, or a class if the clone is expanded.

cdr3_aa,clone_size,j_call,v_call,d_call
CASSPRFARTDTQYF,NA,TRBJ2-3,TRBV9,NA
CACPSGGTAGQYF,NA,TRBJ2-7,TRBV30,TRBD2
CASSLRQGYGYTF,NA,TRBJ1-2,TRBV5-4,TRBD1
CAWRRTGGNEQFF,NA,TRBJ2-1,TRBV30,TRBD1
CAGRLAGGTDTQYF,few,TRBJ2-3,TRBV2,TRBD2
CASSVAQGPSTEAFF,once,TRBJ1-1,TRBV9,NA
CASSRRPGTGNTDTQYF,NA,TRBJ2-3,TRBV11-2,TRBD1
CASSRGTSDVREQYF,NA,NA,TRBV28,TRBD2
CAWSVLAGVDTQYF,NA,TRBJ2-3,TRBV30,TRBD2
CASSLWGAEGQPQHF,NA,TRBJ1-5,TRBV28,NA
CASSRQGALEKLFF,NA,TRBJ1-4,TRBV19,TRBD1
CASRTSGVTDTQYF,NA,TRBJ2-3,TRBV6-5,TRBD2
CASSEPLHRSSYNEQFF,NA,TRBJ2-1,TRBV6-1,NA
CASSIPPSGTGGQQHSGANVLTF,NA,TRBJ2-6,TRBV21-1,NA
CAWSPQGYGYTF,few,TRBJ1-2,TRBV30,NA
CASSYSKGQTYGYTF,NA,TRBJ1-2,TRBV6-6,TRBD1
CATAIYSNQPQHF,few,TRBJ1-5,TRBV4-1,NA
CATTRGTGGSGYTF,NA,TRBJ1-2,TRBV15,TRBD1
CASSRGDSYRDLDNEQFF,NA,TRBJ2-1,TRBV21-1,NA
CASFQGGEQFF,NA,TRBJ2-1,TRBV19,NA
CASSGTPTGDEQFF,few,TRBJ2-1,TRBV7-9,NA
CASSLRQPNTEAFF,NA,TRBJ1-1,TRBV11-2,NA
CASSLGDGSYTF,NA,TRBJ1-2,TRBV28,NA
CASSYSTGGTVEPQHF,NA,TRBJ1-5,TRBV21-1,NA